This TCR beta chain was sequenced for a study of T cell changes during pregnancy in multiple sclerosis. TCRdb's copy holds only in-frame clones and misses some; the assay was immunoSEQ multiplex PCR. The table lists nearly 60,000 clones, under 95% of them singletons. The V segment lost 1 base and the J segment 5 bases; nucleotides outside the gene matches: 7. The CDR3 extends over 15 amino acids. Germline V lookup: CDR1 SGHNT, CDR2 YYREEE (reference sequence). Material: CD4+ T cells from peripheral blood mononuclear cells, obtained after pregnancy. The chain recombines TRBV5-4 with TRBJ2-5; 8 nucleotides line up with TRBD2. The TCR comes from a female donor in good health, enrolled as a control in a pregnancy study. CDR3 amino acids: CASSLPGGPEETQYF. The CDR3 DNA reads TGTGCCAGCAGCTTGCCGGGGGGGCCTGAGGAGACCCAGTACTTC.